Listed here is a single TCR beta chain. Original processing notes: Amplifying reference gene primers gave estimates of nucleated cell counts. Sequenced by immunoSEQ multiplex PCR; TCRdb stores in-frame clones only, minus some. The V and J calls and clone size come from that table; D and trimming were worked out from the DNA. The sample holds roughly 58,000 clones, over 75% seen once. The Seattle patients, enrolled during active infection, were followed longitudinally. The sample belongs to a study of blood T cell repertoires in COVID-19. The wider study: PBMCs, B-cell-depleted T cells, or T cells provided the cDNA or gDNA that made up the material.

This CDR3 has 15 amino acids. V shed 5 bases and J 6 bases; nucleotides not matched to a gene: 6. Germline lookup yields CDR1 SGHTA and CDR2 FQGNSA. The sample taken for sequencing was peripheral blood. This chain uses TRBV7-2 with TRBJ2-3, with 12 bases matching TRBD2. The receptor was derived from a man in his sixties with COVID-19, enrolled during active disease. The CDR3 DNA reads TGTGCCAGCAGCCTCCGACTAGCGGGGGCCGATACGCAGTATTTT. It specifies CASSLRLAGADTQYF.